This T cell receptor beta chain originates from a study of early T cells in non-severe SARS-CoV-2 infection (dated by TCRdb to the early 2020s). For context, the study as a whole: TCR sequencing used bulk RNA from unsorted whole blood, so alpha and beta chains could not be paired. The paper's findings and limits, for the study overall: VDJdb matching was skewed toward anti-spike CD8 responses, so virus-specific expansions were likely underestimated and private and CD4 specificities were missed.

This was a case-control study nested in a cohort of healthcare workers in London, UK, who had nasopharyngeal swab PCR tests and blood samples taken every week. Healthcare workers were recruited during the week of the UK lockdown, between 23 and 31 March 2020, and followed weekly for up to 16 weeks. Trimming removed 0 bases from V and 3 bases from J, leaving 12 bases between the germline ends. The CDR3 starts with the cysteine, ends with the phenylalanine, and has 15 residues. The retained sequence is limited to the CDR3, 45 bases, with the frame set at the first base. Per the germline V gene, SGHRS is the CDR1 and YFSETQ is the CDR2. Only one count was recorded for this clonotype. It has no known antigen specificity. Base quality data are lacking; no much larger clone is found one base away. On its own, one read is weak support. Libraries were built with 5' RACE. For sequencing, a NextSeq 500 was employed. In the TCR library protocol, unique molecular identifiers were attached to individual cDNA molecules to correct for PCR bias and sequencing error. TCR alpha and beta chains were both sequenced, and the abundances of alpha and beta sequences in each sample were closely correlated with each other. Processing in the source paper ran as follows. Decombinator V4 was used to perform V gene, J gene and CDR3 annotation of TCR sequences. TCRs were defined as expanded if a significant change between any two time points was detected under a Poisson model with p below 0.0001. TCR abundances were normalised to the total number of TCRs sequenced per sample and expressed as counts per million. TRAV1-2 paired with TRAJ12, TRAJ20 or TRAJ33 defined MAIT TCRs, while TRAV10 paired with TRAJ18 defined iNKT TCRs. A search of VDJdb, accessed on 1 November 2021, was run for TCRs annotated to CMV, EBV and SARS-CoV-2, with TCRs annotated for multiple antigens excluded. TCRdb reprocessed the public reads (quality trimming at Q25 with fastp, clone calling with MiXCR) and kept in-frame beta chains. Identical CDR3 protein sequences are pooled into one entry, listed with their most common genes and DNA. TCRdb, not the original authors, processed these V and J calls. The sample profile shows around 82,000 distinct CDR3 sequences; roughly 14% of them were found once. Around 0.58% of the sample rests with the top ten.

The V gene is TRBV5-1 and the J gene is TRBJ1-1; the D segment cannot be called with confidence. The sample comprised whole blood. The clonotype originates from an adult who was a healthcare worker with PCR-confirmed SARS-CoV-2 infection or an uninfected control (not recorded which). Here is the DNA: TGCGCCAGCAGCTTGGCCGGGGTAGTGGACACTGAAGCTTTCTTT. The translation is CASSLAGVVDTEAFF.